This entry describes one T cell receptor beta chain. No antigen is known for it. This specimen belongs to a study of yellow fever vaccine responses in identical twins. Germline lookup yields CDR1 SGHNT and CDR2 YENEEA. The CDR3 is 14 residues long. With 5 bases removed from V and 2 bases from J, the gap between germline ends came to 10 bases. In TCRdb, the RT-PCR reads were re-called with MiXCR into one record per CDR3 protein. Here the sample spans about 9,000 distinct CDR3 sequences, roughly 84% being singletons. Regarding the study as a whole: Twins' vaccine T cell response reportedly gave the appearance of partial convergence and partial personalization.

The starting material was T cells from blood (PBMCs), unsorted or a sorted subset (not recorded which), obtained before or after yellow fever vaccination (not recorded which). The V call is TRBV11-3, the J call TRBJ2-1; D is unclear. The TCR sequence derives from a woman aged 18 to 35 who received the yellow fever vaccine. CDR3 in DNA: TGTGCCAGCAGCCCCGGAGAGGCCTACAATGAGCAGTTCTTC. Protein: CASSPGEAYNEQFF.